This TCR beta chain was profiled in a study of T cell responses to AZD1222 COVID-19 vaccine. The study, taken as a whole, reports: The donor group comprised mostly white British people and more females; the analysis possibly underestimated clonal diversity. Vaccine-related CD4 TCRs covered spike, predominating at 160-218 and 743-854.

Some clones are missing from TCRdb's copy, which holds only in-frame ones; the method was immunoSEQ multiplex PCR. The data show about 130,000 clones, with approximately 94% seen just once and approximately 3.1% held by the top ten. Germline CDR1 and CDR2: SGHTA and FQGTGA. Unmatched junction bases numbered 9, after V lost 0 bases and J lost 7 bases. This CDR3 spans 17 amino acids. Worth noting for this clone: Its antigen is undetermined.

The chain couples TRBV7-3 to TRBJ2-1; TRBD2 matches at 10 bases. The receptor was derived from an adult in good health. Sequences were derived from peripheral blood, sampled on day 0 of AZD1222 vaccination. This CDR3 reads CASSLTGLAGAGNEQFF. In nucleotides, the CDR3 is TGTGCCAGCAGCTTAACTGGCCTAGCGGGAGCCGGTAATGAGCAGTTCTTC.